Following are 7 T cell receptor beta chains from one sample sequenced in a study of brain metastases from non-small cell lung cancer. Only in-frame clones appear in the TCRdb table, and some are missing; sequencing was by immunoSEQ multiplex PCR. The sample shows some 970 clones, approximately 88% of them seen only once. Sample: primary lung tumor tissue. The receptors derive from a donor over 35 with non-small cell lung cancer.

This clone has only one observation. The chain links TRBV24-1 to TRBJ2-7; 9 nucleotides line up with TRBD1. The CDR3 is 16 amino acids. Germline loops: CDR1 KGHDR, CDR2 SFDVKD. Germline trimming cut 4 bases from V and 5 bases from J; bases unmatched to any gene: 11. CDR3 in DNA: TGTGCCACCAGTGAAAGCGGGACAGGGAATTACCACGAGCAGTACTTC. Its protein is CATSESGTGNYHEQYF.

Concerning this clone: Given a much more abundant clone one base away, this may be a read error. The chain uses TRBV19 and TRBJ1-4; D unclear. Germline V gene data show CDR1 as LNHDA and CDR2 as SQIVND (reference sequence). The CDR3 extends over 15 amino acids. Trimming removed 4 bases at V and 7 bases at J, with 16 bases between. CDR3 amino acids: CASSNIEGRGEKLFF. The CDR3 DNA reads TGTGCCAGTAGTAATATAGAGGGCCGGGGTGAAAAACTGTTTTTT.

The chain combines TRBV2 with TRBJ2-7, with a possible D match to TRBD1 (6 bases). The CDR3 consists of 14 residues. V lost 6 bases and J lost 5, with 17 bases in between. Germline CDR1 is SNHLY and CDR2 is FYNNEI. CDR3 nucleotides: TGTGCCAGCAGGGACGGGACACCTTCCCACGAGCAGTACTTC. Translated: CASRDGTPSHEQYF.

A remark on this clone: One end of the junction does not line up with germline, which may come from a read error. V gene TRBV11-1 combines with J gene TRBJ1-2; a weak D match, TRBD1 (5 bases). The CDR3 sequence is 16 residues long. Germline-derived CDR1 and CDR2 are SGHAT and FQDESV (reference sequence). Here the CDR3 reads CASSLARGSDLYDYTF. For the CDR3, the DNA is TGTGCCAGCAGCTTAGCTCGGGGCAGCGATTTGTATGACTACACCTTC. The complete variable domain, with remaining parts taken from reference TRBV11-1 and TRBJ1-2, reads EAEVAQSPRYKITEKSQAVAFWCDPISGHATLYWYRQILGQGPELLVQFQDESVVDDSQLPKDRFSAERLKGVDSTLKIQPAELGDSAMYLCASSLARGSDLYDYTFGSGTRLTVV.

The J gene is TRBJ1-4, the V gene TRBV30; TRBD1 might be the D (6 bases). This CDR3 is 13 amino acids long. Trimming took 2 bases from V and 6 from J, leaving 10 bases between them. From germline, CDR1 is GTSNPN and CDR2 SVGIG (reference sequence). The CDR3: CAWSTRGYEKLFF. DNA for the CDR3: TGTGCCTGGAGTACGAGGGGGTATGAAAAACTGTTTTTT.

J is TRBJ1-3 and V is TRBV3-1 (or the pseudogene TRBV3-2); the match to TRBD1 covers 8 bases. With V trimmed by 1 base and J by 4 bases, 15 bases remained unmatched. This CDR3 comprises 19 residues. Germline loops: CDR1 LGHDT, CDR2 YNNKEL (reference sequence). The CDR3 nucleotides read TGTGCCAGCAGCCAAGTTCTAGGGGCAGACAGGGGAGGAGGAAACACCATATATTTT. Protein sequence: CASSQVLGADRGGGNTIYF.

In DNA, the CDR3 is TGTGCCAGTAGTATAGGAAGTTCTTGGGTTGAAGCTTTCTTT. This codes for CASSIGSSWVEAFF. This sequence joins TRBV19 and TRBJ1-1; D unclear. V shed 1 base and J shed 7 bases, with 13 bases lying between them. Germline CDR1 LNHDA, CDR2 SQIVND (reference sequence). This CDR3 is 14 amino acids long.